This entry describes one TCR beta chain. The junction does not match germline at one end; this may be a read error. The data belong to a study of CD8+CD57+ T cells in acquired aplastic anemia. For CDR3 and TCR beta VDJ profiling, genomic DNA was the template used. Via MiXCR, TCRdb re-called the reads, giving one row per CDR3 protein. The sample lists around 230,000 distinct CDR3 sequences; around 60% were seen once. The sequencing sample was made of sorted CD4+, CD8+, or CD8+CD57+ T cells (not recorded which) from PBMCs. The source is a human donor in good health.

The CDR3 region is CASSYSRAEAFF. The CDR3 DNA follows: TGTGCCAGTAGCTACAGCAGGGCTGAAGCTTTCTTT. This rearrangement joins TRBV7-9 to TRBJ1-1, with D perhaps TRBD1 (5 bases). CDR1 and CDR2 from the germline V gene are SEHNR and FQNEAQ (reference sequence). The length of the CDR3 is 12 residues. The full variable domain, its missing parts supplied by reference TRBV7-9 and TRBJ1-1, is DTGVSQNPRHKITKRGQNVTFRCDPISEHNRLYWYRQTLGQGPEFLTYFQNEAQLEKSRLLSDRFSAERPKGSFSTLEIQRTEQGDSAMYLCASSYSRAEAFFGQGTRLTVV.